A single T cell receptor (beta chain) is shown here with its context. The antigen is unknown. Going into DNA extraction, samples held 1-10 million cryopreserved PBMC. Germline V lookup: CDR1 SEHNR, CDR2 FQNEAQ (reference sequence). The junction had 6 bases not matched to a gene; V was cut back by 0 bases and J by 8 bases. The CDR3 consists of 14 residues. This specimen comes from a study of long-term antiretroviral therapy in people with HIV. Findings and limits, study-wide: Blood specimens, gathered between about 2003 and 2017, were possibly obtained under older ART regimens. Repertoire dominance by clones expanded before ART was seen at all time points.

The immunoSEQ assay was v3.0, run at survey level. The protocol was immunoSEQ multiplex PCR, while the TCRdb copy is restricted to in-frame clones and leaves out a portion. The sample lists tens of thousands of clones; roughly 74% were seen once. The sequence came from a man in his forties or fifties with HIV. This material consisted of unsorted PBMCs, taken 3 years after starting antiretroviral therapy. The rearrangement joins TRBV7-9 to TRBJ1-2; 7 bases align to TRBD1. The CDR3 DNA sequence: TGTGCCAGCAGCTTAGCGCGACAGGGAGGAGGCTACACCTTC. It codes for CASSLARQGGGYTF.